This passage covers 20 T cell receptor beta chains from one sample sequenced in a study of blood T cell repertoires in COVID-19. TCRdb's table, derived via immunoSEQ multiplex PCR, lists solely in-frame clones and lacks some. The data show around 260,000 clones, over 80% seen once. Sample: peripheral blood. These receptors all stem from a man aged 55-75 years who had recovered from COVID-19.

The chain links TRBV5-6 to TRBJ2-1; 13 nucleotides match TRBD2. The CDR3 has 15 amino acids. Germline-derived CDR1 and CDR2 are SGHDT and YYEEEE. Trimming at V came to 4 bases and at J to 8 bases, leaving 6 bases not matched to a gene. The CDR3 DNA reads TGTGCCAGCAGCCCTACTAGCGGGAGGGTATATGAGCAGTTCTTC. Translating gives CASSPTSGRVYEQFF.

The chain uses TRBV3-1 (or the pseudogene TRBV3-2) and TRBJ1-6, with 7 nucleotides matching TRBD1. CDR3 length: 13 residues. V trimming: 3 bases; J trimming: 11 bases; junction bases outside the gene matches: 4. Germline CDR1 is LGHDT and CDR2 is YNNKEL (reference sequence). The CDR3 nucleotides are TGTGCCAGCAGCCAGGGGACAGTAACACCCCTCCACTTT. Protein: CASSQGTVTPLHF.

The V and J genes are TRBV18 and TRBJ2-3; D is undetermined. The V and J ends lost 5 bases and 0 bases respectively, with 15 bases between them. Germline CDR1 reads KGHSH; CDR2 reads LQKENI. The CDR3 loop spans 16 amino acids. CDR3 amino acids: CASSTDALPSTDTQYF. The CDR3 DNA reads TGTGCCAGCTCAACAGACGCTCTCCCTAGCACAGATACGCAGTATTTT.

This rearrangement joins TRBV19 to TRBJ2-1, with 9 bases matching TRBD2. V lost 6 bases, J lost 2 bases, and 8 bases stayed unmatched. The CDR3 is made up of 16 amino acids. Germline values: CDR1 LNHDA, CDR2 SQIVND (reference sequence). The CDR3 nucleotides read TGTGCCAGTAGGCCATCGAGCGGGGGGCCCTACAATGAGCAGTTCTTC. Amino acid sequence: CASRPSSGGPYNEQFF.

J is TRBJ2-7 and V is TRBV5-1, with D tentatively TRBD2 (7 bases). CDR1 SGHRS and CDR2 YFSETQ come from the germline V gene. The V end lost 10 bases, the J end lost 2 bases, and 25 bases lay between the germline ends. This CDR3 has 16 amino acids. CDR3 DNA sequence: TGCGCCCGCGGAGGGGGGGGGCAGCGACCTACCTACGAGCAGTACTTC. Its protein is CARGGGGQRPTYEQYF.

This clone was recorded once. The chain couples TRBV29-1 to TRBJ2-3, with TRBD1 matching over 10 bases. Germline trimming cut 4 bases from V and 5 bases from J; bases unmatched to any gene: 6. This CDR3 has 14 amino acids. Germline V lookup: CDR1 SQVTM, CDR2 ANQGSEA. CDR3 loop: CSVVSGQGVDTQYF. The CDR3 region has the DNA TGCAGCGTTGTTTCCGGACAGGGGGTAGATACGCAGTATTTT.

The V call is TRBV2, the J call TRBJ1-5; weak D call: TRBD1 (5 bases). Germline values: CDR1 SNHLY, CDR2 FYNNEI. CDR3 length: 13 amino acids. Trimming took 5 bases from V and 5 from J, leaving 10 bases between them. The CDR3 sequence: CASSPGRDQPQHF. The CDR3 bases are TGTGCCAGCAGTCCAGGGAGGGATCAGCCCCAGCATTTT.

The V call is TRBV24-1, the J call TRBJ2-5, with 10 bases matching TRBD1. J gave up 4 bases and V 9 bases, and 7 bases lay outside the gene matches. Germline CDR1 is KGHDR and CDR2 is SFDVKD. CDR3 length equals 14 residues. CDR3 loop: CATAGTGVAETQYF. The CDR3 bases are TGTGCCACCGCGGGGACAGGGGTTGCAGAGACCCAGTACTTC.

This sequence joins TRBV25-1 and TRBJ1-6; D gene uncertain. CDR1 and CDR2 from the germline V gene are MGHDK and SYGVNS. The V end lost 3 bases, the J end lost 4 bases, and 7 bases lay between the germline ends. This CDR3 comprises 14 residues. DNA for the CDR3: TGTGCCAGCAGTGAGCCCGGGTATAATTCACCCCTCCACTTT. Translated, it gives CASSEPGYNSPLHF.

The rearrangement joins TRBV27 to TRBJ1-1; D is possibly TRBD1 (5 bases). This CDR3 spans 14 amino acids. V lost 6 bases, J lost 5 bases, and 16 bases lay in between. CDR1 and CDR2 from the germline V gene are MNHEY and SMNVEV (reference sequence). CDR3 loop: CASSLDERGTEAFF. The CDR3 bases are TGTGCCAGCAGCTTGGACGAAAGGGGTACTGAAGCTTTCTTT.

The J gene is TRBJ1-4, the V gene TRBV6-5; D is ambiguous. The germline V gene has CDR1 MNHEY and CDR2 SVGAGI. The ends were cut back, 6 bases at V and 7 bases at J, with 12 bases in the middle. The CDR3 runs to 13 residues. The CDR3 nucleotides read TGTGCCAGCAGCCCCCTCGAGAGTGAAAAACTGTTTTTT. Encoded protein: CASSPLESEKLFF.

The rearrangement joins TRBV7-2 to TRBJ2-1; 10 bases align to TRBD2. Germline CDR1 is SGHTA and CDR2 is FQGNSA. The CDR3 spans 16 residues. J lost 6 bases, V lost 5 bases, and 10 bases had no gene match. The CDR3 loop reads CASSKNSGRATNEQFF. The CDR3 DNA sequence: TGTGCCAGCAGCAAGAACAGCGGGAGGGCCACCAATGAGCAGTTCTTC.

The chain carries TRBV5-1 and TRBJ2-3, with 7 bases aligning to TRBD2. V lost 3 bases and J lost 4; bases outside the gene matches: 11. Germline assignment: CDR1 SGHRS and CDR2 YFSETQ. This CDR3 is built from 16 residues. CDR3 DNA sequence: TGCGCCAGCAGCTGGTTTGGGAGGGAGAATTCAGATACGCAGTATTTT. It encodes CASSWFGRENSDTQYF.

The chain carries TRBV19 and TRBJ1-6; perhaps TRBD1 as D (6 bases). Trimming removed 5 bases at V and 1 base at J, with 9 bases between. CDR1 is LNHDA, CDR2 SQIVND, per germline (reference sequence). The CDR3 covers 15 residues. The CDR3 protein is CASSLQGSYNSPLHF. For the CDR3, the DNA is TGTGCCAGTAGTCTACAGGGTTCCTATAATTCACCCCTCCACTTT. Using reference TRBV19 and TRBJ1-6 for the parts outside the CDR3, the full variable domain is DGGITQSPKYLFRKEGQNVTLSCEQNLNHDAMYWYRQDPGQGLRLIYYSQIVNDFQKGDIAEGYSVSREKKESFPLTVTSAQKNPTAFYLCASSLQGSYNSPLHFGNGTRLTVT.

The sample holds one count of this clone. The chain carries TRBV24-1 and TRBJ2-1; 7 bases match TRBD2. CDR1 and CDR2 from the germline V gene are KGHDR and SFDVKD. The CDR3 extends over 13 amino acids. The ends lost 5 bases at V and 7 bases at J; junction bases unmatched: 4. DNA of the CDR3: TGTGCCACCAGTGCGGGAGGAATTAATGAGCAGTTCTTC. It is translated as CATSAGGINEQFF.

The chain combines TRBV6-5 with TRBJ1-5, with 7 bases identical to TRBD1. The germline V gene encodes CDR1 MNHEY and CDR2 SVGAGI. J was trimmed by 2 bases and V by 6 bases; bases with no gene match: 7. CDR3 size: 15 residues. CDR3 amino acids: CASRGTETGNQPQHF. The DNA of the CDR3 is TGTGCCAGCAGGGGGACAGAGACTGGCAATCAGCCCCAGCATTTT.

The CDR3 DNA reads as TGTGCCAGCAGCTTAGCTATGTCGGGAGGGCCCTCCGGGGAGCTGTTTTTT. Its protein is CASSLAMSGGPSGELFF. This sequence joins TRBV11-2 and TRBJ2-2; 8 bases map to TRBD2. This CDR3 spans 17 amino acids. Unmatched junction bases numbered 10, after V lost 1 base and J lost 6 bases. The germline V gene has CDR1 SGHAT and CDR2 FQNNGV.

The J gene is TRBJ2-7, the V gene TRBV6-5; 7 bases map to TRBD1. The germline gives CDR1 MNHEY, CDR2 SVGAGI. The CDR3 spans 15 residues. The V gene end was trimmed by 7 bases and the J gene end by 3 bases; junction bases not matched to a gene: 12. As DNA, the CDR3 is TGTGCCAGCACCCCACCCCGGGACAGTCACTACGAGCAGTACTTC. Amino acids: CASTPPRDSHYEQYF.

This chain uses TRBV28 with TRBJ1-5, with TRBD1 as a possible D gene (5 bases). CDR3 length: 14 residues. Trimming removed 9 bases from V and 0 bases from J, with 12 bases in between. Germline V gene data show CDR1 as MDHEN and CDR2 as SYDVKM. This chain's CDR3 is CASLGGNSNQPQHF. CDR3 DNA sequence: TGTGCCAGTCTGGGGGGGAATAGCAATCAGCCCCAGCATTTT.

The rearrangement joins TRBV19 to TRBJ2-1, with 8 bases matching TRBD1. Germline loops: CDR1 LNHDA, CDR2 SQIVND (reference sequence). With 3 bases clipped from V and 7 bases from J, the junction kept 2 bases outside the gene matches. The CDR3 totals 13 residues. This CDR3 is CASSMQGANEQFF. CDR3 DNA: TGTGCCAGTAGTATGCAGGGGGCGAATGAGCAGTTCTTC.